These 3 T cell receptor beta chains originate from one sample sequenced in a study of control samples from healthy donors and cancer patients. TCRdb keeps only in-frame clones here, not all; method: immunoSEQ multiplex PCR. The table lists fewer than 200,000 clones, approximately 90% of them singletons. Sequenced material: blood. These TCRs come from a man aged 25 to 40 in good health.

The V gene is TRBV7-6, the J gene TRBJ2-5; 8 positions agree with TRBD1. The ends lost 1 base at V and 1 base at J; junction bases unmatched: 8. The germline CDR1 and CDR2 sequences are SGHVS and FNYEAQ. CDR3 length: 17 residues. The CDR3: CASSLGLFGQGQETQYF. The CDR3 region has the DNA TGTGCCAGCAGCTTAGGTTTATTTGGACAGGGCCAAGAGACCCAGTACTTC.

The chain employs TRBV19 and TRBJ1-6; 7 bases are a match to TRBD1. This CDR3 is 14 amino acids long. Germline V CDR1 and CDR2: LNHDA, SQIVND (reference sequence). The trim removed 2 bases at V and 12 bases at J, leaving 7 bases unmatched. CDR3 residues: CASSIRTGVRPLHF. CDR3 sequence (DNA): TGTGCCAGTAGTATAAGAACAGGGGTGAGACCCCTCCACTTT.

The CDR3 sequence is CASSLLGLGTGVSYEQYF. The CDR3 DNA is TGTGCCAGCAGCTTGTTGGGTCTCGGGACAGGGGTTTCCTACGAGCAGTACTTC. V and J are TRBV5-5 and TRBJ2-7, with 10 bases fitting TRBD1. The CDR3 is made up of 18 amino acids. V shed 1 base, J shed 1 base, and the junction held 11 bases outside the gene matches. CDR1 is SGHKS and CDR2 is YYEKEE in the germline V gene (reference sequence).